This T cell receptor (beta chain) was obtained from a study of molecular identifiers for immune sequencing clone quantification. Findings of the study overall: Detectable among over 900,000 naive cells, according to reports, was Jurkat TCR RNA spiked in from one cell.

Methods described previously, with TCR primers listed, were used for bulk TCR libraries. TCRdb reprocessed the PCR reads with MiXCR, giving one entry per CDR3 protein. The sample shows more than 250,000 distinct CDR3 sequences, about 22% of them seen only once. This clonotype turned up a few times. The antigen remains unidentified. The V gene end was trimmed by 0 bases and the J gene end by 4 bases; junction bases not matched to a gene: 7. Germline V gene data show CDR1 as LGHNA and CDR2 as YSLEER. This CDR3 has 17 amino acids. Sequenced input: naive CD8+ T cells from blood, with Jurkat cell RNA spiked in. The subset was: FACS-sorted CD8+CD4-CCR7+CD45RA+ naive T cells. The clonotype comes from a human donor in good health. Some libraries in this study had Jurkat cell RNA spiked in. The rearrangement links TRBV4-3 to TRBJ2-3, with 10 positions matching TRBD2. CDR3 loop: CASSQEGKREGADTQYF. CDR3 coding DNA: TGCGCCAGCAGCCAAGAGGGGAAGCGGGAGGGCGCAGATACGCAGTATTTT.